This passage covers 27 T cell receptor beta chains from one sample sequenced in a study of long-term antiretroviral therapy in people with HIV. The authors ran the immunoSEQ assay, v3.0, at survey level. This table comes from immunoSEQ multiplex PCR, and its TCRdb copy is limited to in-frame clones, with some not included. Of 20,000 to 25,000 clones listed, around four fifths were seen once; the top ten hold about 4%. Material: unsorted PBMCs, obtained around 4 years after starting antiretroviral therapy. The receptors were gathered from a young man with HIV.

V and J are TRBV11-3 and TRBJ2-3, with 12 bases identical to TRBD1. The CDR3 extends over 14 amino acids. CDR1 SGHNT and CDR2 YENEEA come from the germline V gene. V lost 3 bases to trimming and J lost 7 bases; unmatched junction nucleotides: 2. This chain's CDR3 is CASSLGQGAHTQYF. For the CDR3, the DNA is TGTGCCAGCAGCTTGGGACAGGGGGCGCATACGCAGTATTTT. The complete variable domain, with remaining parts taken from reference TRBV11-3 and TRBJ2-3, reads EAGVVQSPRYKIIEKKQPVAFWCNPISGHNTLYWYLQNLGQGPELLIRYENEEAVDDSQLPKDRFSAERLKGVDSTLKIQPAELGDSAVYLCASSLGQGAHTQYFGPGTRLTVL.

This sequence joins TRBV7-9 and TRBJ2-1; TRBD1 matches at 8 bases. The CDR3 has 16 residues. Trimming at V came to 1 base and at J to 0 bases, leaving 2 bases not matched to a gene. The germline gives CDR1 SEHNR, CDR2 FQNEAQ (reference sequence). The CDR3 coding sequence is TGTGCCAGCAGCTTAGTGACAGGGGCCTCCTACAATGAGCAGTTCTTC. Its translation: CASSLVTGASYNEQFF. Complete variable domain (other parts from reference TRBV7-9 and TRBJ2-1): DTGVSQNPRHKITKRGQNVTFRCDPISEHNRLYWYRQTLGQGPEFLTYFQNEAQLEKSRLLSDRFSAERPKGSFSTLEIQRTEQGDSAMYLCASSLVTGASYNEQFFGPGTRLTVL.

The rearrangement links TRBV28 to TRBJ1-2; no definite D call. Per the germline V gene, CDR1 is MDHEN and CDR2 is SYDVKM. Trimming shortened V by 5 bases and J by 8 bases, and 15 bases separated the two germline ends. The CDR3 covers 13 residues. The CDR3 DNA reads TGTGCCAGCAGTCACCGGGCCCCCGGCGGCTACACCTTC. It is translated as CASSHRAPGGYTF.

This clone was seen only a few times. V usage is TRBV2 and J usage is TRBJ2-2; the D gene is possibly TRBD1 (7 bases). Per germline, CDR1 SNHLY and CDR2 FYNNEI. CDR3 length equals 14 residues. Trimming stripped 8 bases from V and 1 base from J, with 11 bases between. The CDR3 bases are TGTGCCAGCGGCGGGACAGTGAACACCGGGGAGCTGTTTTTT. Translation: CASGGTVNTGELFF. Supplemented by reference TRBV2 and TRBJ2-2, the full variable domain reads EPEVTQTPSHQVTQMGQEVILRCVPISNHLYFYWYRQILGQKVEFLVSFYNNEISEKSEIFDDQFSVERPDGSNFTLKIRSTKLEDSAMYFCASGGTVNTGELFFGEGSRLTVL.

The gene calls are TRBV10-3 and TRBJ2-1; D uncertain. Trimming left V 8 bases short and J 7 bases short, with 12 bases between. The CDR3 has 12 residues. Germline CDR1 ENHRY, CDR2 SYGVKD. The CDR3 loop is CAISDIPNEQFF. CDR3 DNA sequence: TGTGCCATCTCCGACATACCTAATGAGCAGTTCTTC.

The V gene is TRBV7-9, the J gene TRBJ2-7; 7 nucleotides match TRBD2. Per germline, CDR1 SEHNR and CDR2 FQNEAQ (reference sequence). Losses at the gene ends were 4 bases for V and 5 bases for J; bases not matched to a gene: 5. The CDR3 has 13 residues. The chain's CDR3 is CASSSTAGDEQYF. In nucleotides, the CDR3 is TGTGCCAGCAGCTCAACCGCGGGGGACGAGCAGTACTTC.

This clone has only a few counts. The rearrangement links TRBV5-1 to TRBJ2-5; 8 bases line up with TRBD1. CDR3 length: 13 residues. V lost 2 bases to trimming and J lost 7 bases; unmatched junction nucleotides: 4. Per the germline V gene, CDR1 is SGHRS and CDR2 is YFSETQ. In DNA, the CDR3 is TGCGCCAGCAGCTTCGGACAGGGAGGGACCCAGTACTTC. Amino acid sequence: CASSFGQGGTQYF. Full variable domain (missing parts from reference TRBV5-1 and TRBJ2-5): KAGVTQTPRYLIKTRGQQVTLSCSPISGHRSVSWYQQTPGQGLQFLFEYFSETQRNKGNFPGRFSGRQFSNSRSEMNVSTLELGDSALYLCASSFGQGGTQYFGPGTRLLVL.

This chain uses TRBV5-8 with TRBJ1-5, with a weak D call TRBD1 (6 bases). Trimming removed 4 bases at V and 4 bases at J, with 15 bases between. CDR3 length equals 15 residues. CDR1 SGHTS and CDR2 YDEGEE come from the germline V gene. Written as DNA, the CDR3 is TGTGCCAGCAGCAGCCCGGGACAACTAAATCAGCCCCAGCATTTT. Translated, it gives CASSSPGQLNQPQHF.

V is TRBV5-8 and J is TRBJ1-4; 7 bases map to TRBD1. The CDR3 totals 13 residues. The V segment lost 4 bases and the J segment 9 bases; nucleotides outside the gene matches: 6. Germline CDR1 SGHTS, CDR2 YDEGEE. The CDR3 nucleotides read TGTGCCAGCAGCAAGGCGGGACAGAAAAAACTGTTTTTT. It yields the protein CASSKAGQKKLFF.

This clone was detected only a few times. The gene calls are TRBV6-1 and TRBJ1-5, with D uncertain. The germline V gene encodes CDR1 MNHNS and CDR2 SASEGT. The germline V and J ends were trimmed by 1 base and 5 bases, with 9 bases remaining between them. The CDR3 sequence is 14 residues long. The chain's CDR3 is CASSEGGDHQPQHF. The CDR3 coding sequence is TGTGCCAGCAGTGAAGGGGGAGACCATCAGCCCCAGCATTTT.

In its sample, this clone was seen a few times. CDR3: CASSYLRDYGYTF. The CDR3 bases are TGTGCCAGCAGTTACTTAAGGGACTATGGCTACACCTTC. The chain employs TRBV6-5 and TRBJ1-2; no reliable D call. V lost 1 base and J lost 3, with 6 bases in between. CDR1 MNHEY and CDR2 SVGAGI come from the germline V gene. The length of the CDR3 is 13 residues.

This rearrangement joins TRBV19 to TRBJ1-1; tentative D call: TRBD1 (5 bases). The CDR3 totals 13 residues. From germline, CDR1 is LNHDA and CDR2 SQIVND (reference sequence). Trimming removed 6 bases at V and 11 bases at J, with 19 bases between. The CDR3 DNA is TGTGCCAGTAGCAGTGGGGACTGGGCATCGGCTTTCTTT. Amino acid sequence: CASSSGDWASAFF.

The J gene is TRBJ2-1, the V gene TRBV5-1; 8 nucleotides agree with TRBD2. CDR3 length equals 14 residues. Germline V gene lookup returns CDR1 SGHRS and CDR2 YFSETQ. J gave up 6 bases and V 4 bases, and 6 bases lay outside the gene matches. The CDR3 reads CASSQSGGPNEQFF. The CDR3 DNA is TGCGCCAGCAGCCAAAGCGGGGGACCCAATGAGCAGTTCTTC. Full variable domain (rest looked up from reference TRBV5-1 and TRBJ2-1): KAGVTQTPRYLIKTRGQQVTLSCSPISGHRSVSWYQQTPGQGLQFLFEYFSETQRNKGNFPGRFSGRQFSNSRSEMNVSTLELGDSALYLCASSQSGGPNEQFFGPGTRLTVL.

The chain joins TRBV21-1 to TRBJ1-5. TRBV21-1 is termed a pseudogene. The CDR3 sequence is 15 residues long. The CDR3 loop is CASPMPPCSNQPQHF. DNA for the CDR3: TGTGCCAGCCCTATGCCTCCGTGTAGCAATCAGCCCCAGCATTTT.

The chain combines TRBV27 with TRBJ1-2; D is possibly TRBD1 (5 bases). The CDR3 runs 15 residues. With 0 bases removed from V and 3 bases from J, the gap between germline ends came to 11 bases. Looked up from germline, CDR1 is MNHEY and CDR2 is SMNVEV (reference sequence). The CDR3 DNA sequence: TGTGCCAGCAGTTTATCGGGGACCGGTGACTATGGCTACACCTTC. Encoded protein: CASSLSGTGDYGYTF.

This clone occurred once. The chain joins TRBV27 to TRBJ2-7; a possible D gene is TRBD2 (6 bases). This CDR3 contains 14 residues. Germline values: CDR1 MNHEY, CDR2 SMNVEV (reference sequence). V lost 3 bases and J 6 bases, leaving 15 bases between the germline ends. As DNA, the CDR3 is TGTGCCAGCAGTTTCTCCCTGCAGGGAGGCGAGCAGTACTTC. Its protein is CASSFSLQGGEQYF.

The chain employs TRBV2 and TRBJ2-7, with 15 bases that match TRBD2. Germline-derived CDR1 and CDR2 are SNHLY and FYNNEI. The CDR3 runs to 18 residues. Losses at the gene ends were 6 bases for V and 5 bases for J; bases not matched to a gene: 14. The CDR3 sequence is CASSLGNGLAGGVNEQYF. In nucleotides, the CDR3 is TGTGCCAGCAGCCTCGGAAATGGACTAGCGGGGGGGGTAAACGAGCAGTACTTC.

The CDR3 bases are TGTGCCAGTAGTATTACAGGGGGCAATCAGCCCCAGCATTTT. Translation: CASSITGGNQPQHF. The V gene is TRBV19, the J gene TRBJ1-5, with TRBD1 identical over 7 bases. Trimming took 3 bases from V and 2 from J; bases not matched to a gene: 1. The CDR3 has 14 amino acids. Germline V gives CDR1 LNHDA, CDR2 SQIVND (reference sequence).

The rearrangement links TRBV28 to TRBJ1-2; D uncertain. Trimming cost V 8 bases and J 4 bases, with 8 bases left between them. CDR1 MDHEN and CDR2 SYDVKM come from the germline V gene. This CDR3 is 11 amino acids long. For the CDR3, the DNA is TGTGCCAGCGGGATCTCCTATGGCTACACCTTC. This sequence encodes CASGISYGYTF.

This clone showed up just a few times. The rearrangement links TRBV28 to TRBJ1-2, with D perhaps matching TRBD1 (5 bases). Germline lookup yields CDR1 MDHEN and CDR2 SYDVKM. The V end was cut by 3 bases, the J end by 4 bases, with 15 bases between. The CDR3 is 15 residues long. CDR3 sequence reads: CASSLGQPDTYGYTF. The CDR3 coding sequence is TGTGCCAGCAGTTTGGGGCAGCCCGACACCTATGGCTACACCTTC.

The chain employs TRBV2 and TRBJ1-1; TRBD1 is a possible D gene (6 bases). The CDR3 sequence is 13 residues long. Germline CDR1 reads SNHLY; CDR2 reads FYNNEI. Trimming left V 9 bases short and J 5 bases short, with 16 bases between. The CDR3, as DNA: TGTGCCAGTCGACAGGCCTTGATGACTGAAGCTTTCTTT. This gives the protein CASRQALMTEAFF.

The rearrangement joins TRBV15 to TRBJ2-3; 11 nucleotides align to TRBD1. The germline CDR1 and CDR2 sequences are LNHNV and YYDKDF (reference sequence). V shed 3 bases and J 1 base; nucleotides not matched to a gene: 21. This CDR3 is 22 amino acids long. The CDR3 loop reads CATSSVITGQGAAIGGTDTQYF. The DNA of the CDR3 is TGTGCCACCAGCAGTGTAATAACCGGACAGGGGGCGGCCATAGGGGGCACAGATACGCAGTATTTT.

This chain connects TRBV9 to TRBJ2-1, with 7 bases matching TRBD1. The germline V gene encodes CDR1 SGDLS and CDR2 YYNGEE. J lost 6 bases, V lost 0 bases, and 6 bases had no gene match. CDR3 length equals 15 residues. This chain's CDR3 is CASSVVTGDVNEQFF. Written as DNA, the CDR3 is TGTGCCAGCAGCGTAGTAACAGGGGATGTCAATGAGCAGTTCTTC.

CDR3 in DNA: TGCGCCAGCAGCCAACCAGCGCAGCATCGGTCGGCTGGCTACACCTTC. Amino acid sequence: CASSQPAQHRSAGYTF. The chain links TRBV4-1 to TRBJ1-2, with D uncertain. Trimming took 2 bases from V and 7 from J, leaving 20 bases between them. The V gene's germline CDR1 is MGHRA and CDR2 YSYEKL. This CDR3 is 16 amino acids long.

The chain combines TRBV5-1 with TRBJ2-1; D gene unclear. The V end was cut by 4 bases, the J end by 7 bases, with 6 bases between. This CDR3 spans 11 amino acids. The germline gives CDR1 SGHRS, CDR2 YFSETQ. CDR3: CASSVMNEQFF. DNA of the CDR3: TGCGCCAGCAGCGTAATGAATGAGCAGTTCTTC.

This clone showed up just once. This chain uses TRBV29-1 with TRBJ1-1, with 8 bases matching TRBD1. The germline V gene encodes CDR1 SQVTM and CDR2 ANQGSEA. The V and J ends lost 7 bases and 0 bases, in that order; junction bases with no gene match: 10. The CDR3 totals 15 residues. The CDR3, as DNA: TGCAGCGCTTCAGGGGGCTGGGGAATGAACACTGAAGCTTTCTTT. The encoded protein is CSASGGWGMNTEAFF.

This sequence joins TRBV28 and TRBJ1-5; the D is unclear. The V end lost 3 bases, the J end lost 3 bases, and 6 bases lay between the germline ends. CDR1 and CDR2 (germline): MDHEN, SYDVKM. This CDR3 has 13 amino acids. CDR3 sequence: CASSFSPNQPQHF. The CDR3, as DNA: TGTGCCAGCAGTTTCTCCCCCAATCAGCCCCAGCATTTT.